What follows is one T cell receptor beta chain and its context. The target antigen is unknown. The data originate from a study of shared clonotypes between healthy human individuals. Findings and limits, study-wide: Represented genetic and exposure-history diversity was restricted by having few donors.

Produced via immunoSEQ multiplex PCR; TCRdb's table is partial and in-frame only. The profile covers around 2.1 million clones, with more than 90% appearing a single time and approximately 0.13% taken by the ten largest. The CDR3 has 18 amino acids. With V trimmed by 2 bases and J by 1 base, 7 bases remained unmatched. Germline CDR1 and CDR2: SGHDT and YYEEEE. The chain couples TRBV5-6 to TRBJ2-2; TRBD2 aligns across 11 bases. The specimen was naive CD4+ T cells sorted from blood. The subset denotes: CD45RA+ positively selected. This clonotype originated in a man younger than 30 in good health. The CDR3 coding sequence is TGTGCCAGCAGCTTATCGGCTAGCGGGAGGCTGAACACCGGGGAGCTGTTTTTT. Translation gives CASSLSASGRLNTGELFF.